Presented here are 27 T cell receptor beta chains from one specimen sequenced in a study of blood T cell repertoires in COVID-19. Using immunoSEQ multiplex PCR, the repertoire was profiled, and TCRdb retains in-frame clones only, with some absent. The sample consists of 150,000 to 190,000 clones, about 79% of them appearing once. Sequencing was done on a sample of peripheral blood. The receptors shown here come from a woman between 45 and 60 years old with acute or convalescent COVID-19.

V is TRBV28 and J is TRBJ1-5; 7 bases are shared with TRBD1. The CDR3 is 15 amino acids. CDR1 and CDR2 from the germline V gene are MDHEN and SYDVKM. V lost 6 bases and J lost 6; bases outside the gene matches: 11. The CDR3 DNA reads TGTGCCAGCAGCCCACCCACGACAGGGTTTCAGCCCCAGCATTTT. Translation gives CASSPPTTGFQPQHF.

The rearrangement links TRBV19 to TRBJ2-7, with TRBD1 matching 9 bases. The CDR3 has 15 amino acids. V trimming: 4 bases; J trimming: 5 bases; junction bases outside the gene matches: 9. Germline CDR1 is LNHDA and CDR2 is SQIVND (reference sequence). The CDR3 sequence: CASSNPGQGRNEQYF. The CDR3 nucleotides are TGTGCCAGTAGTAACCCGGGACAGGGAAGAAACGAGCAGTACTTC.

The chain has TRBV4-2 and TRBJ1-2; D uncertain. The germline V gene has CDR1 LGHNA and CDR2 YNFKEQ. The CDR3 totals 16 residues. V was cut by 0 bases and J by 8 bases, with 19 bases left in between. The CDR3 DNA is TGTGCCAGCAGCCAAGAGTTCAGGTCAGGAATAGGCGGCTACACCTTC. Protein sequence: CASSQEFRSGIGGYTF.

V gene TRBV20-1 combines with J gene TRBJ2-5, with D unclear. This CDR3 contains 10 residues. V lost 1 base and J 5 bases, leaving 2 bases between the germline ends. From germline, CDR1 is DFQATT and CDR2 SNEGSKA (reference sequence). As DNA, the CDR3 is TGCAGTGCTAGAGCGGAGACCCAGTACTTC. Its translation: CSARAETQYF.

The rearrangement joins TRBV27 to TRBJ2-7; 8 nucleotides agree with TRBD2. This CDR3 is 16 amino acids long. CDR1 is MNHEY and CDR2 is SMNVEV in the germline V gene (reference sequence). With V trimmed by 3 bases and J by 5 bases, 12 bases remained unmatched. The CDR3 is CASSFWISGSFHEQYF. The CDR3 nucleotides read TGTGCCAGCAGTTTCTGGATCAGCGGGAGTTTCCACGAGCAGTACTTC.

CDR3 amino acids: CASSQTGYTEAFF. The CDR3, as DNA: TGTGCCAGCAGCCAGACAGGGTACACTGAAGCTTTCTTT. The gene calls are TRBV2 and TRBJ1-1; 7 bases map to TRBD1. The CDR3 is made up of 13 amino acids. From germline, CDR1 is SNHLY and CDR2 FYNNEI. V shed 6 bases and J 3 bases; nucleotides not matched to a gene: 4.

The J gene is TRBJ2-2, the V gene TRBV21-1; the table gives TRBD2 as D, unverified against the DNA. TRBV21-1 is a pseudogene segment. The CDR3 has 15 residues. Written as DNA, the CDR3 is TGTGCCAGCAGCAAAGGAGAGGGCGCAGCCGGGGAGCTGTTTTTT. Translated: CASSKGEGAAGELFF.

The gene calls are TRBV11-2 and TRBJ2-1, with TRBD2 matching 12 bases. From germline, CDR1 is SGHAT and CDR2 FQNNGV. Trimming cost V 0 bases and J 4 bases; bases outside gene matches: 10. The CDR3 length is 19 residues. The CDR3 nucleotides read TGTGCCAGCAGCTTAGATTGGTGGCTAGCGGGAGGGATATACAATGAGCAGTTCTTC. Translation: CASSLDWWLAGGIYNEQFF.

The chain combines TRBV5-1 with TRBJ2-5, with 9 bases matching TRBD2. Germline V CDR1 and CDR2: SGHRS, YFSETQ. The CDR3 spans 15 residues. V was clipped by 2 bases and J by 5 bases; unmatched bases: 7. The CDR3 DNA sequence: TGCGCCAGCAGCTTATCGGCTAGCGGGGAGGAGACCCAGTACTTC. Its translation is CASSLSASGEETQYF.

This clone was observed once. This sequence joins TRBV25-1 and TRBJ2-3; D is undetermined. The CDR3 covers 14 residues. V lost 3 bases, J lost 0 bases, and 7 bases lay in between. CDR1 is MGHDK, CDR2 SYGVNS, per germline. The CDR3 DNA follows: TGTGCCAGCAGTGATTTCTCTAGCACAGATACGCAGTATTTT. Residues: CASSDFSSTDTQYF. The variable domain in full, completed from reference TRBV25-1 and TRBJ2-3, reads EADIYQTPRYLVIGTGKKITLECSQTMGHDKMYWYQQDPGMELHLIHYSYGVNSTEKGDLSSESTVSRIRTEHFPLTLESARPSHTSQYLCASSDFSSTDTQYFGPGTRLTVL.

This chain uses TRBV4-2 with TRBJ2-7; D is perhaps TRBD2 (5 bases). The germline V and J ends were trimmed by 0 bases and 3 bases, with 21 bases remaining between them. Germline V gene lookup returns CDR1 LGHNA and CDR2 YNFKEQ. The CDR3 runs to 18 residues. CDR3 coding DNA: TGTGCCAGCAGCCAAGATTGGCCGGATGGAGAGCGGAGCTACGAGCAGTACTTC. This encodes CASSQDWPDGERSYEQYF.

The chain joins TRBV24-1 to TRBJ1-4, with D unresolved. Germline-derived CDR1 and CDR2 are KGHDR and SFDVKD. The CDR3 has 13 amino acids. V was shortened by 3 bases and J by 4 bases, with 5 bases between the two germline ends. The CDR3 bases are TGTGCCACCAGTGATCCCTATAATGAAAAACTGTTTTTT. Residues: CATSDPYNEKLFF.

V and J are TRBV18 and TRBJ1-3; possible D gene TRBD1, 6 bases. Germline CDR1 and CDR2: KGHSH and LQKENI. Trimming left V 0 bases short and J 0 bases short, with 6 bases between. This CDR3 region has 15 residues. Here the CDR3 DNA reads TGTGCCAGCTCACCACCGACAGGCTCTGGAAACACCATATATTTT. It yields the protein CASSPPTGSGNTIYF.

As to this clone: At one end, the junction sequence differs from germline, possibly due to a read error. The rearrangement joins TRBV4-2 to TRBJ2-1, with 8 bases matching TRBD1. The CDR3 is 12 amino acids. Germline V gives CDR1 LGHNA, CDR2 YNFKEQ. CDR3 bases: TGTGCCAGCAGCCACGGACAGGGATGGGGTCTCTTC. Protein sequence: CASSHGQGWGLF.

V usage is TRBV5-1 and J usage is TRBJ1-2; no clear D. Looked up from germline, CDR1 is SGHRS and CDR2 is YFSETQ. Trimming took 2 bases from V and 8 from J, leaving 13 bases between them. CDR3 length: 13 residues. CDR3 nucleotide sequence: TGCGCCAGCAGCTTAGATCCCGGGAGAGGCTACACCTTC. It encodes CASSLDPGRGYTF.

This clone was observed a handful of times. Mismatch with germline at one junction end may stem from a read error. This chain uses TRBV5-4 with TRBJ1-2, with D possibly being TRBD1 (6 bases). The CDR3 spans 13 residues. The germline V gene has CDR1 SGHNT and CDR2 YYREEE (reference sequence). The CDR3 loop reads CASSLVRGEGEAF. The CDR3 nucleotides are TGTGCCAGCAGCTTGGTGAGGGGGGAGGGAGAAGCCTTC.

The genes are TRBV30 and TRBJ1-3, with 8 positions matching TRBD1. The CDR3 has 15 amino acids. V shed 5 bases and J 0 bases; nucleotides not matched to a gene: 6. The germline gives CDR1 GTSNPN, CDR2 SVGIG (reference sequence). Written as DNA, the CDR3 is TGTGCCTGGGGACAGGGCGCTAACTCTGGAAACACCATATATTTT. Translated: CAWGQGANSGNTIYF.

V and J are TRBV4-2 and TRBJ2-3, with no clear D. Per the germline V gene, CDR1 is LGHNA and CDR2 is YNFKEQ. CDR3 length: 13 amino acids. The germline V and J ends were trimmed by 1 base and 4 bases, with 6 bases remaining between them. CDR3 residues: CASSQVRADTQYF. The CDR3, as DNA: TGTGCCAGCAGCCAAGTTCGCGCAGATACGCAGTATTTT.

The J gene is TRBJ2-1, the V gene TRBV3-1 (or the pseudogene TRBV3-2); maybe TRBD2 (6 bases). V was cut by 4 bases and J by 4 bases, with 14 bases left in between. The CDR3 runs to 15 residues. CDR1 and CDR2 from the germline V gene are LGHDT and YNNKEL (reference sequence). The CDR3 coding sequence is TGTGCCAGCAGCCCCCGACTAGGAGGATACAATGAGCAGTTCTTC. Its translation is CASSPRLGGYNEQFF.

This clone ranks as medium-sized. The CDR3 coding sequence is TGTGCCAGCAGCTTCCGGGACAGGAGCAATCAGCCCCAGCATTTT. Its protein product is CASSFRDRSNQPQHF. This chain uses TRBV5-8 with TRBJ1-5; 8 bases fit TRBD1. The ends lost 2 bases at V and 1 base at J; junction bases unmatched: 2. CDR1 and CDR2 from the germline V gene are SGHTS and YDEGEE. There are 15 residues in the CDR3. Full variable domain (remainder filled in from reference TRBV5-8 and TRBJ1-5): EAGVTQSPTHLIKTRGQQATLRCSPISGHTSVYWYQQALGLGLQFLLWYDEGEERNRGNFPPRFSGRQFPNYSSELNVNALELEDSALYLCASSFRDRSNQPQHFGDGTRLSIL.

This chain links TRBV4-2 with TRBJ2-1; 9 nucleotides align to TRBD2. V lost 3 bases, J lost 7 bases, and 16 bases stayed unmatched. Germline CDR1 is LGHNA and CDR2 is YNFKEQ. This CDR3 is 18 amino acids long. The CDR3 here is CASSHSGRGSGRRNEQFF. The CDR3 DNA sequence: TGTGCCAGCAGCCATAGCGGGAGAGGGTCGGGCCGTCGGAATGAGCAGTTCTTC.

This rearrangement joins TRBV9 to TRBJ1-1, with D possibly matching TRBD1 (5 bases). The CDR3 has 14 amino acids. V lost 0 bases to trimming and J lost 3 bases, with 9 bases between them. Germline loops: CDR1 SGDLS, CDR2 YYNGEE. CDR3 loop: CASSVVQGDTEAFF. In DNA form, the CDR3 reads TGTGCCAGCAGCGTAGTCCAGGGCGACACTGAAGCTTTCTTT.

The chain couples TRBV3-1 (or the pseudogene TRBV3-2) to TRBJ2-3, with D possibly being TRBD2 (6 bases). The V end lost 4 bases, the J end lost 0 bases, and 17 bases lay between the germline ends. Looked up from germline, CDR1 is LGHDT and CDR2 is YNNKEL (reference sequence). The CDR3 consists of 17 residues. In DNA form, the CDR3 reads TGTGCCAGCAGCCTACTAGCCATCCACTCTAGCACAGATACGCAGTATTTT. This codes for CASSLLAIHSSTDTQYF.

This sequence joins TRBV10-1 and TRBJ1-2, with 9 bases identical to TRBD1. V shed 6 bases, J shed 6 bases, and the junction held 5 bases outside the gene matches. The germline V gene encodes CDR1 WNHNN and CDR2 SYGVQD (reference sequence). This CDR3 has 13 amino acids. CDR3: CASSRDRVNGYTF. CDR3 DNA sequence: TGCGCCAGCAGCCGGGACAGGGTCAATGGCTACACCTTC.

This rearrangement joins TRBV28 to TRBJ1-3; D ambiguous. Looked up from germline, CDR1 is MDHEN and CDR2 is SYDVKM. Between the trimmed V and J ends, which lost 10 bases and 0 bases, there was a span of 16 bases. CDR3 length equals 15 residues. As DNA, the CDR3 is TGTGCCACACAAACACCGATAGCCTCTGGAAACACCATATATTTT. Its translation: CATQTPIASGNTIYF.

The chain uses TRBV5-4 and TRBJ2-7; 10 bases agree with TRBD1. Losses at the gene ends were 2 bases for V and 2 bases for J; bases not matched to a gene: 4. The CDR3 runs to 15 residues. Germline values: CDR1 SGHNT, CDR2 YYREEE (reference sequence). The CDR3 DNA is TGTGCCAGCAGCTTCGGGACAGGGGAAGCCTACGAGCAGTACTTC. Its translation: CASSFGTGEAYEQYF. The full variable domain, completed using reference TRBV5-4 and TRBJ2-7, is ETGVTQSPTHLIKTRGQQVTLRCSSQSGHNTVSWYQQALGQGPQFIFQYYREEENGRGNFPPRFSGLQFPNYSSELNVNALELDDSALYLCASSFGTGEAYEQYFGPGTRLTVT.

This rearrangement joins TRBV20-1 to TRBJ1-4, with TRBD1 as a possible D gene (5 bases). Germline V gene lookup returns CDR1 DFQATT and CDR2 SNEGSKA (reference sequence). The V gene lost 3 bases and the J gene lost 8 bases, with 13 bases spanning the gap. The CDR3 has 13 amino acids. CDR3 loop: CSASIGVREKLFF. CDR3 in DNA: TGCAGTGCTAGTATAGGGGTGAGGGAAAAACTGTTTTTT.